One and the same sample provided the 24 T cell receptor beta chains below, sequenced in a study of blood T cell repertoires in COVID-19. The method was immunoSEQ multiplex PCR; TCRdb's version includes in-frame clones alone and lacks a portion of them. The sample records some 71,000 clones, approximately 80% being singletons. The sequenced material came from peripheral blood. These receptors were obtained from a woman between 50 and 59 years old with acute or convalescent COVID-19.

This clone occurred a few times. This chain connects TRBV5-4 to TRBJ2-7, with 9 bases identical to TRBD1. After removal of 1 base from V and 0 bases from J, the junction contained 2 bases not matched to a gene. CDR3 size: 15 residues. The V gene's germline CDR1 is SGHNT and CDR2 YYREEE (reference sequence). The CDR3 here is CASSLSGQGSYEQYF. The CDR3 DNA reads TGTGCCAGCAGCTTGTCGGGACAGGGCTCCTACGAGCAGTACTTC.

The chain carries TRBV20-1 and TRBJ1-2, with 7 bases fitting TRBD1. From germline, CDR1 is DFQATT and CDR2 SNEGSKA (reference sequence). With V trimmed by 7 bases and J by 7 bases, 6 bases remained unmatched. This CDR3 contains 11 residues. This CDR3 is CSVRDRGGYTF. In nucleotides, the CDR3 is TGCAGTGTACGGGACAGAGGTGGCTACACCTTC.

The chain recombines TRBV6-2 or TRBV6-3 with TRBJ2-1; 7 nucleotides match TRBD2. V was pared by 3 bases and J by 4 bases, with 3 bases of the junction left unmatched. This CDR3 contains 14 residues. Germline CDR1 reads MNHEY; CDR2 reads SVGEGT. CDR3 sequence (DNA): TGTGCCAGCAGTTATGGGGGGGGGTACAATGAGCAGTTCTTC. Translation: CASSYGGGYNEQFF.

The rearrangement uses TRBV3-1 (or the pseudogene TRBV3-2) and TRBJ2-2; 8 bases align to TRBD2. Germline V gene data show CDR1 as LGHDT and CDR2 as YNNKEL (reference sequence). V lost 1 base, J lost 6 bases, and 10 bases stayed unmatched. The CDR3 is 17 amino acids. This chain's CDR3 is CASSQGVAGMAAGELFF. In DNA form, the CDR3 reads TGTGCCAGCAGCCAAGGGGTAGCGGGAATGGCGGCCGGGGAGCTGTTTTTT.

The chain combines TRBV11-3 with TRBJ2-7, with D perhaps TRBD1 (6 bases). The CDR3 runs 15 residues. Trimming removed 1 base at V and 3 bases at J, with 13 bases between. Per the germline V gene, CDR1 is SGHNT and CDR2 is YENEEA. CDR3 nucleotide sequence: TGTGCCAGCAGCTTAGGCAGGGGTTACATCTACGAGCAGTACTTC. Translated: CASSLGRGYIYEQYF.

The V gene is TRBV27, the J gene TRBJ1-2, with 9 bases that match TRBD1. Germline-derived CDR1 and CDR2 are MNHEY and SMNVEV (reference sequence). The V gene end was trimmed by 3 bases and the J gene end by 8 bases; junction bases not matched to a gene: 4. The CDR3 is 13 residues long. CDR3 DNA sequence: TGTGCCAGCAGTTTCGAGACAGGGGGAGGCTACACCTTC. Translated, it gives CASSFETGGGYTF.

This clone is a singleton in its sample. V gene TRBV28 combines with J gene TRBJ1-5; 10 nucleotides align to TRBD1. CDR1 is MDHEN, CDR2 SYDVKM, per germline. The CDR3 sequence is 19 residues long. V lost 1 base to trimming and J lost 5 bases; unmatched junction nucleotides: 14. This chain's CDR3 is CASSLLGTGVTNGDQPQHF. The CDR3 bases are TGTGCCAGCAGTTTATTAGGGACAGGGGTCACTAACGGGGATCAGCCCCAGCATTTT.

The rearrangement joins TRBV19 to TRBJ1-1; TRBD1 might be the D (5 bases). Between the trimmed V and J ends, which lost 5 bases and 7 bases, there was a span of 11 bases. Germline V gene lookup returns CDR1 LNHDA and CDR2 SQIVND (reference sequence). This CDR3 spans 12 amino acids. The CDR3 DNA reads TGTGCCAGTAGTCAGGGCAGCCTTGAAGCTTTCTTT. Its translation: CASSQGSLEAFF. Full variable domain (outside the CDR3, taken from reference TRBV19 and TRBJ1-1): DGGITQSPKYLFRKEGQNVTLSCEQNLNHDAMYWYRQDPGQGLRLIYYSQIVNDFQKGDIAEGYSVSREKKESFPLTVTSAQKNPTAFYLCASSQGSLEAFFGQGTRLTVV.

This CDR3 is CASSRTGDGYTF. In DNA form, the CDR3 reads TGTGCCAGCTCGCGGACAGGGGACGGCTACACCTTC. The chain employs TRBV18 and TRBJ1-2; 9 bases are a match to TRBD1. Unmatched junction bases numbered 4, after V lost 6 bases and J lost 8 bases. This CDR3 spans 12 amino acids. From germline, CDR1 is KGHSH and CDR2 LQKENI. The full variable domain, in which reference TRBV18 and TRBJ1-2 provide the parts outside the CDR3, is NAGVMQNPRHLVRRRGQEARLRCSPMKGHSHVYWYRQLPEEGLKFMVYLQKENIIDESGMPKERFSAEFPKEGPSILRIQQVVRGDSAAYFCASSRTGDGYTFGSGTRLTVV.

The chain links TRBV6-5 to TRBJ2-2; weak D call: TRBD2 (5 bases). Trimming removed 6 bases from V and 5 bases from J, with 13 bases in between. Looked up from germline, CDR1 is MNHEY and CDR2 is SVGAGI. The CDR3 covers 14 residues. The CDR3 DNA reads as TGTGCCAGCAGCCCCCGAGGGCGGACCGGGGAGCTGTTTTTT. This gives the protein CASSPRGRTGELFF.

This chain joins TRBV5-6 and TRBJ2-2; D is unresolved. V was pared by 2 bases and J by 7 bases, with 6 bases between. The germline V gene has CDR1 SGHDT and CDR2 YYEEEE. The CDR3 is made up of 12 amino acids. The CDR3 loop is CASSFPDGELFF. CDR3 in DNA: TGTGCCAGCAGCTTCCCAGACGGGGAGCTGTTTTTT.

V gene TRBV30 combines with J gene TRBJ2-3; 8 bases line up with TRBD1. Per the germline V gene, CDR1 is GTSNPN and CDR2 is SVGIG (reference sequence). The trim removed 4 bases at V and 5 bases at J, leaving 2 bases unmatched. The CDR3 totals 12 residues. The CDR3 region has the DNA TGTGCCTGGACAGGGGGCTTAGATACGCAGTATTTT. It specifies CAWTGGLDTQYF.

This chain joins TRBV27 and TRBJ1-2; 7 bases match TRBD1. Unmatched junction bases numbered 6, after V lost 6 bases and J lost 8 bases. This CDR3 has 12 amino acids. Germline CDR1 and CDR2: MNHEY and SMNVEV (reference sequence). In DNA form, the CDR3 reads TGTGCCAGCAGATCCCAGGGGGGAGGCTACACCTTC. This translates into CASRSQGGGYTF.

The V gene is TRBV28, the J gene TRBJ2-5, with TRBD2 matching 11 bases. Trimming at V came to 8 bases and at J to 5 bases, leaving 10 bases not matched to a gene. Germline CDR1 is MDHEN and CDR2 is SYDVKM. The CDR3 has 15 amino acids. Here the CDR3 DNA reads TGTGCCAGCGGTCTAATAGCGGGAGGGATGGAGACCCAGTACTTC. Translation: CASGLIAGGMETQYF. Looking up the rest from reference TRBV28 and TRBJ2-5 gives the full variable domain: DVKVTQSSRYLVKRTGEKVFLECVQDMDHENMFWYRQDPGLGLRLIYFSYDVKMKEKGDIPEGYSVSREKKERFSLILESASTNQTSMYLCASGLIAGGMETQYFGPGTRLLVL.

The genes are TRBV10-3 and TRBJ1-2; 9 positions match TRBD1. V shed 6 bases and J 5 bases; nucleotides not matched to a gene: 4. The germline V gene has CDR1 ENHRY and CDR2 SYGVKD. The CDR3 has 13 residues. CDR3 nucleotides: TGTGCCATCAGGTTACAGGGGGCGTATGGCTACACCTTC. Amino acids: CAIRLQGAYGYTF.

The rearrangement uses TRBV6-4 and TRBJ1-5, with TRBD1 matching 7 bases. The CDR3 loop spans 15 amino acids. After removal of 6 bases from V and 0 bases from J, the junction contained 5 bases not matched to a gene. Per germline, CDR1 MRHNA and CDR2 SNTAGT. The CDR3 sequence is CASSVTGDSNQPQHF. The CDR3 nucleotides read TGTGCCAGCAGCGTCACAGGGGATAGCAATCAGCCCCAGCATTTT.

The chain is built from TRBV5-8 and TRBJ1-1; D possibly corresponds to TRBD1 (6 bases). From germline, CDR1 is SGHTS and CDR2 YDEGEE. V was clipped by 2 bases and J by 2 bases, with 10 bases between them. The CDR3 is made up of 14 amino acids. CDR3 nucleotide sequence: TGTGCCAGCAGCTTATCGACAGGAAACACTGAAGCTTTCTTT. This gives the protein CASSLSTGNTEAFF. Based on the CDR3 plus reference TRBV5-8 and TRBJ1-1, the full variable domain is EAGVTQSPTHLIKTRGQQATLRCSPISGHTSVYWYQQALGLGLQFLLWYDEGEERNRGNFPPRFSGRQFPNYSSELNVNALELEDSALYLCASSLSTGNTEAFFGQGTRLTVV.

The chain recombines TRBV29-1 with TRBJ2-3; TRBD1 matches 11 bases. This CDR3 has 13 amino acids. Germline V CDR1 and CDR2: SQVTM, ANQGSEA. J lost 5 bases, V lost 4 bases, and 2 bases had no gene match. The CDR3 region is CSVGGTGGDTQYF. In DNA, the CDR3 is TGCAGCGTTGGGGGGACAGGGGGAGATACGCAGTATTTT.

The CDR3 nucleotides are TGTGCCTGGAGTGTAGGGGCAACTAATGAAAAACTGTTTTTT. Amino acids: CAWSVGATNEKLFF. The chain couples TRBV30 to TRBJ1-4, with TRBD1 as a possible D gene (5 bases). Germline CDR1 is GTSNPN and CDR2 is SVGIG (reference sequence). Trimming pared 0 bases from V and 0 bases from J, leaving 5 bases between. This CDR3 spans 14 amino acids.

The genes are TRBV5-4 and TRBJ1-6; weak D call: TRBD1 (6 bases). Trimming left V 4 bases short and J 10 bases short, with 9 bases between. The CDR3 length is 12 residues. Germline V gives CDR1 SGHNT, CDR2 YYREEE (reference sequence). Here the CDR3 DNA reads TGTGCCAGCAGCGACAGGTTATCACCCCTCCACTTT. Translated: CASSDRLSPLHF.

V usage is TRBV7-9 and J usage is TRBJ2-2, with 10 bases matching TRBD1. CDR3 length equals 14 residues. With 7 bases clipped from V and 6 bases from J, the junction kept 5 bases outside the gene matches. In germline, CDR1 is SEHNR, CDR2 FQNEAQ (reference sequence). The DNA of the CDR3 is TGTGCCAGCAAAGACAGGGGGCGCGCCGGGGAGCTGTTTTTT. Its protein is CASKDRGRAGELFF.

This clone was found a few times. The chain uses TRBV2 and TRBJ2-7, with D possibly matching TRBD2 (5 bases). Per germline, CDR1 SNHLY and CDR2 FYNNEI. This CDR3 is built from 12 residues. V was trimmed by 5 bases and J by 2 bases, leaving 7 bases between them. CDR3 residues: CASSLGAYEQYF. The CDR3 bases are TGTGCCAGCAGTTTGGGAGCCTACGAGCAGTACTTC.

The V and J genes are TRBV5-4 and TRBJ1-4, with a possible D match to TRBD1 (6 bases). The ends were cut back, 4 bases at V and 0 bases at J, with 10 bases in the middle. This CDR3 contains 15 residues. Germline V lookup: CDR1 SGHNT, CDR2 YYREEE (reference sequence). The CDR3 loop reads CASSPGQTTNEKLFF. The CDR3 coding sequence is TGTGCCAGCAGCCCTGGACAGACAACTAATGAAAAACTGTTTTTT.

The genes are TRBV5-4 and TRBJ1-1, with D possibly TRBD1 on 5 matching bases. CDR1 and CDR2 from the germline V gene are SGHNT and YYREEE (reference sequence). V was trimmed by 0 bases and J by 1 base, leaving 13 bases between them. This CDR3 has 16 residues. CDR3 in DNA: TGTGCCAGCAGCTTGGACCCGGGGGGGACGAACACTGAAGCTTTCTTT. This codes for CASSLDPGGTNTEAFF.